Presented here are 13 T cell receptor beta chains from one specimen sequenced in a study of T-cell reconstitution after alpha-beta-depleted transplantation in children. This sample's TCRbeta library carried unique molecular identifier barcodes. TCRdb re-derived calls from the PCR reads in MiXCR, one entry per CDR3 protein. The table lists some 450,000 distinct CDR3 sequences, over 40% of them singletons. The sample in question was PBMCs, obtained before TCRalphabeta/CD19-depleted stem cell transplant. Receptors were obtained from a girl aged 2-10 years with aplastic anemia, due to receive a stem cell transplant.

In this sample, this clonotype turned up many times. The genes are TRBV20-1 and TRBJ1-2; the match to TRBD1 covers 8 bases. Germline CDR1 is DFQATT and CDR2 is SNEGSKA (reference sequence). The CDR3 extends over 14 amino acids. V lost 6 bases, J lost 4 bases, and 10 bases stayed unmatched. The CDR3 DNA reads as TGCAGTGCCCCCCAGGGGGCCTTGCCCTATGGCTACACCTTC. Encoded protein: CSAPQGALPYGYTF.

This clonotype was counted only a few times. The rearrangement links TRBV29-1 to TRBJ1-2, with D possibly matching TRBD1 (5 bases). From germline, CDR1 is SQVTM and CDR2 ANQGSEA. This CDR3 region has 12 residues. V was pared by 4 bases and J by 8 bases, with 14 bases between. CDR3 nucleotides: TGCAGCGTTGCCTGGGGCTCGCGGGGCTACACCTTC. Protein product: CSVAWGSRGYTF.

The CDR3, as DNA: TGTGCCATCAGGGACGGAGCAACTAATGAAAAACTGTTTTTT. This translates into CAIRDGATNEKLFF. The genes are TRBV10-3 and TRBJ1-4; the D is unclear. The V and J ends lost 6 bases and 0 bases respectively, with 8 bases between them. Germline-derived CDR1 and CDR2 are ENHRY and SYGVKD. The CDR3 runs 14 residues.

The rearrangement links TRBV29-1 to TRBJ1-1, with 8 bases matching TRBD1. CDR1 is SQVTM and CDR2 is ANQGSEA in the germline V gene. The junction had 8 bases not matched to a gene; V was cut back by 6 bases and J by 5 bases. There are 13 residues in the CDR3. DNA for the CDR3: TGCAGCGTCCTCGGACAGGGTCGGACTGAAGCTTTCTTT. Translation: CSVLGQGRTEAFF.

J is TRBJ2-3 and V is TRBV18; TRBD2 matches 14 bases. The trim removed 6 bases at V and 2 bases at J, leaving 10 bases unmatched. This CDR3 is 18 amino acids long. The germline CDR1 and CDR2 sequences are KGHSH and LQKENI. CDR3 in amino acids: CASSLTRLAGGFTDTQYF. The CDR3 coding sequence is TGTGCCAGCTCCCTTACCCGACTAGCGGGAGGGTTCACAGATACGCAGTATTTT.

The gene calls are TRBV10-3 and TRBJ2-5; D unclear. Per the germline V gene, CDR1 is ENHRY and CDR2 is SYGVKD. V gave up 8 bases and J gave up 4 bases, with 14 bases separating them. This CDR3 spans 13 amino acids. CDR3 region: CAISSGRGETQYF. CDR3 DNA sequence: TGTGCCATCTCCTCCGGGCGAGGAGAGACCCAGTACTTC.

This clonotype was counted many times. The genes are TRBV10-2 and TRBJ1-2, with D possibly TRBD1 on 6 matching bases. Trimming took 7 bases from V and 6 from J, leaving 15 bases between them. The CDR3 contains 13 residues. CDR1 and CDR2 (germline): WSHSY, SAAADI. In nucleotides, the CDR3 is TGCGCCAGCACCCCGAACCCAGGGGATGGCTACACCTTC. Protein product: CASTPNPGDGYTF.

This chain uses TRBV7-9 with TRBJ1-4; TRBD1 is a possible D gene (6 bases). Germline CDR1 is SEHNR and CDR2 is FQNEAQ (reference sequence). Deletions cut 5 bases from V and 2 bases from J, with 12 bases between. CDR3 size: 15 residues. DNA of the CDR3: TGTGCCAGCAGCCCCCGGGACACCACTAATGAAAAACTGTTTTTT. Protein: CASSPRDTTNEKLFF. The whole variable domain, remainder taken from reference TRBV7-9 and TRBJ1-4, is DTGVSQNPRHKITKRGQNVTFRCDPISEHNRLYWYRQTLGQGPEFLTYFQNEAQLEKSRLLSDRFSAERPKGSFSTLEIQRTEQGDSAMYLCASSPRDTTNEKLFFGSGTQLSVL.

The gene calls are TRBV7-3 and TRBJ2-1, with D unclear. V gave up 10 bases and J gave up 0 bases, with 16 bases separating them. The CDR3 sequence is 15 residues long. Germline CDR1 and CDR2: SGHTA and FQGTGA. DNA for the CDR3: TGTGCCATCAGACTTAGCAGGAGCTCCTACAATGAGCAGTTCTTC. As protein: CAIRLSRSSYNEQFF.

With regard to this clonotype: A much larger clonotype is one base distant, so this may be a read error. The rearrangement uses TRBV12-3 or TRBV12-4 and TRBJ1-5; D remains ambiguous. V gave up 6 bases and J gave up 1 base, with 4 bases separating them. The CDR3 runs 12 residues. The CDR3: CASRQSNQPQHF. The CDR3, as DNA: TGTGCCAGCAGGCAGAGCAATCAGCCCCAGCATTTT.

This clonotype was detected ten times or more. This chain uses TRBV20-1 with TRBJ1-6, with D perhaps matching TRBD1 (6 bases). Germline CDR1 and CDR2: DFQATT and SNEGSKA (reference sequence). The CDR3 contains 15 residues. The V and J ends lost 4 bases and 7 bases respectively, with 17 bases between them. The CDR3 is CSANAGAEGNSPLHF. CDR3 nucleotides: TGCAGTGCTAACGCGGGGGCTGAGGGGAATTCACCCCTCCACTTT.

The chain uses TRBV29-1 and TRBJ2-3, with D hard to call. CDR3 size: 11 residues. Germline V gene sequence: CDR1 SQVTM, CDR2 ANQGSEA. Trimming left V 6 bases short and J 0 bases short, with 4 bases between. The CDR3 sequence: CSVASTDTQYF. CDR3 DNA sequence: TGCAGCGTGGCAAGCACAGATACGCAGTATTTT.

The chain combines TRBV29-1 with TRBJ1-1; TRBD1 is a possible D gene (5 bases). This CDR3 region has 10 residues. Germline V gene data show CDR1 as SQVTM and CDR2 as ANQGSEA. Trimming took off 7 bases at V and 6 bases at J, with 9 bases between the two ends. CDR3 bases: TGCAGCGCCGGGGGGTCTGAAGCTTTCTTT. It translates to CSAGGSEAFF.